This TCR beta chain was identified in a study of blood T cell repertoires in COVID-19. Study context: Acute and convalescent COVID-19 samples came from the United States, Italy and Spain. T cells, B-cell-depleted T cells, or PBMCs provided the cDNA or gDNA that served as material.

During active infection, Seattle patients enrolled and were then monitored through disease. In the original workflow: Amplified reference gene primers provided the basis for estimating nucleated cell counts. Assay: immunoSEQ multiplex PCR; the TCRdb copy retains only in-frame clones and omits some. The D gene and trimming were derived from the DNA, and the V and J assignments and clone size from that table. The data hold about 270,000 clones, with more than 70% observed a single time. From germline, CDR1 is KGHSH and CDR2 LQKENI. Losses at the gene ends were 5 bases for V and 3 bases for J; bases not matched to a gene: 7. This CDR3 comprises 15 residues.

The sequence was collected from an elderly woman with COVID-19, enrolled during active disease. The chain combines TRBV18 with TRBJ1-1, with 9 bases matching TRBD1. The sequenced material came from peripheral blood. The CDR3 nucleotides are TGTGCCAGCTCATCCGGGACAGGGCCGGACACTGAAGCTTTCTTT. Its protein product is CASSSGTGPDTEAFF.